The next 25 T cell receptor beta chains were all read from a single sample in a study of shared clonotypes between healthy human individuals (dated by TCRdb to 2019 to 2021). To prepare the library, the immunoSEQ multiplex PCR assay was applied. The source is immuneACCESS, and TCRdb retained only in-frame sequences with V and J called. Part of the clones is not carried over; for the studies checked, unresolved V genes explain less than half of this, and the remainder is unexplained. The sample yields 2 million to 2.5 million clones; under 95% were counted once. The ten most abundant clones make up about 0.34% of the sample. The source material was naive CD4+ T cells from PBMCs. Read against the paper, the sample's cell subset or site label means: CD45RA+ positively selected. Every receptor here comes from a man aged 18 to 35 in good health. Some clones in this sample may be carry-over from other donors' samples.

This clone was seen only a few times. The gene calls are TRBV2 and TRBJ2-2; no reliable D call. This CDR3 region has 12 residues. The V end lost 6 bases, the J end lost 3 bases, and 5 bases lay between the germline ends. Looked up from germline, CDR1 is SNHLY and CDR2 is FYNNEI. The CDR3 spells CASRAYTGELFF. The CDR3, as DNA: TGTGCCAGCAGGGCCTACACCGGGGAGCTGTTTTTT.

The J gene is TRBJ2-6, the V gene TRBV11-2, with D unresolved. The V gene lost 4 bases and the J gene lost 0 bases, with 4 bases spanning the gap. This CDR3 contains 14 residues. Per germline, CDR1 SGHAT and CDR2 FQNNGV. CDR3 region: CASSYYSGANVLTF. The CDR3 DNA is TGTGCCAGCAGCTACTACTCTGGGGCCAACGTCCTGACTTTC.

The rearrangement links TRBV28 to TRBJ1-2, with D tentatively TRBD1 (6 bases). CDR1 is MDHEN, CDR2 SYDVKM, per germline. V shed 1 base and J shed 7 bases, with 19 bases lying between them. The CDR3 has 16 amino acids. CDR3 nucleotide sequence: TGTGCCAGCAGTTTATCTAACGTGGTTGAGGGGGGTGGCTACACCTTC. The encoded protein is CASSLSNVVEGGGYTF.

This clone was detected only once. J is TRBJ2-7 and V is TRBV7-9, with 9 bases aligning to TRBD1. This CDR3 is built from 15 residues. CDR1 SEHNR and CDR2 FQNEAQ come from the germline V gene (reference sequence). V gave up 5 bases and J gave up 6 bases; unmatched junction bases: 11. The CDR3 nucleotides are TGTGCCAGCAGCCCGAATGACAGGGGGGTCGGCGAGCAGTACTTC. Translation: CASSPNDRGVGEQYF.

CDR3 residues: CASRREPPAYNEQFF. The DNA for the CDR3 is TGTGCCAGCAGGCGAGAGCCCCCTGCCTACAATGAGCAGTTCTTC. The chain has TRBV28 and TRBJ2-1, with D unresolved. CDR1 and CDR2 from the germline V gene are MDHEN and SYDVKM. V lost 6 bases to trimming and J lost 2 bases, with 14 bases between them. The CDR3 has 15 residues.

This sequence joins TRBV5-6 and TRBJ2-3; 12 bases agree with TRBD2. V lost 4 bases and J lost 4; bases outside the gene matches: 7. Germline values: CDR1 SGHDT, CDR2 YYEEEE. The CDR3 spans 16 residues. The CDR3 loop reads CASSAPTSGSPDTQYF. Here the CDR3 DNA reads TGTGCCAGCAGCGCCCCGACTAGCGGGAGCCCAGATACGCAGTATTTT.

This clone came up once. The chain recombines TRBV12-5 with TRBJ2-7; TRBD2 aligns across 8 bases. This CDR3 spans 17 amino acids. CDR1 is LGHNT and CDR2 is FRNRAP in the germline V gene. V lost 10 bases to trimming and J lost 2 bases; unmatched junction nucleotides: 19. The chain's CDR3 is CAISEAGGTIATYEQYF. The CDR3 DNA sequence: TGTGCTATCTCCGAGGCGGGAGGCACGATTGCTACCTACGAGCAGTACTTC.

This clone appeared a single time. The chain is built from TRBV11-1 and TRBJ1-1, with 8 bases that match TRBD1. Germline lookup yields CDR1 SGHAT and CDR2 FQDESV (reference sequence). J lost 4 bases, V lost 6 bases, and 7 bases had no gene match. CDR3 length equals 14 residues. Here the CDR3 DNA reads TGTGCCAGCAGAACAAGGACAGGGCCCACTGAAGCTTTCTTT. Amino acid sequence: CASRTRTGPTEAFF.

The CDR3 DNA reads TGTGCCAGTAGTATACGACTAGCGGGGAGCACAGATACGCAGTATTTT. Encoded protein: CASSIRLAGSTDTQYF. The J gene is TRBJ2-3, the V gene TRBV19; 11 bases are a match to TRBD2. Germline V CDR1 and CDR2: LNHDA, SQIVND (reference sequence). The CDR3 extends over 16 amino acids. V was clipped by 2 bases and J by 0 bases; unmatched bases: 1.

The V gene is TRBV21-1, the J gene TRBJ2-5; the table gives TRBD2 as D, unverified against the DNA. TRBV21-1 corresponds to a pseudogene. The CDR3 has 11 residues. The CDR3 bases are TGTGCCAGCATCGCGAGTAGGACCCAGTACTTC. As protein: CASIASRTQYF.

This clone turned up a few times. CDR3: CASSSSANTEAFF. As DNA, the CDR3 is TGTGCCAGCAGCTCCTCAGCGAACACTGAAGCTTTCTTT. The rearrangement uses TRBV7-9 and TRBJ1-1, with D unclear. This CDR3 comprises 13 residues. Germline CDR1 is SEHNR and CDR2 is FQNEAQ (reference sequence). V lost 4 bases, J lost 1 base, and 7 bases lay in between.

The V gene is TRBV28, the J gene TRBJ2-5, with a tentative D call TRBD1 (5 bases). Trimming took off 8 bases at V and 2 bases at J, with 9 bases between the two ends. CDR1 and CDR2 from the germline V gene are MDHEN and SYDVKM. The length of the CDR3 is 12 residues. For the CDR3, the DNA is TGTGCCAGCGGCAGGGCACAAGAGACCCAGTACTTC. Translated: CASGRAQETQYF.

This clone showed up just a few times. This same CDR3 is encoded by further DNA sequences in the sample. The chain joins TRBV9 to TRBJ2-7; 8 bases agree with TRBD2. The CDR3 is 15 residues long. The germline V gene has CDR1 SGDLS and CDR2 YYNGEE. The V segment lost 0 bases and the J segment 2 bases; nucleotides outside the gene matches: 4. Written as DNA, the CDR3 is TGTGCCAGCAGCGTAGGGGGTAGCGGGACCTACGAGCAGTACTTC. It yields the protein CASSVGGSGTYEQYF.

This clone has only a few counts. The chain carries TRBV29-1 and TRBJ1-1; perhaps TRBD1 as D (6 bases). Germline V gene data show CDR1 as SQVTM and CDR2 as ANQGSEA. This CDR3 region has 13 residues. Trimming removed 7 bases from V and 4 bases from J, with 16 bases in between. The CDR3, as DNA: TGCAGCGCCTCAGGGGATCGCCGCACTGAAGCTTTCTTT. Encoded protein: CSASGDRRTEAFF.

As to this clone: Other nucleotide sequences in the sample specify the same CDR3. The chain carries TRBV7-2 and TRBJ1-2, with 7 nucleotides matching TRBD1. Trimming cost V 3 bases and J 1 base; bases outside gene matches: 8. CDR1 is SGHTA and CDR2 is FQGNSA in the germline V gene. The CDR3 spans 16 residues. The CDR3, as DNA: TGTGCCAGCAGCTTGGTATCGCCAGGGGGTAACTATGGCTACACCTTC. Its translation: CASSLVSPGGNYGYTF.

The V gene is TRBV28, the J gene TRBJ2-4; 9 bases align to TRBD1. Germline V lookup: CDR1 MDHEN, CDR2 SYDVKM. J gave up 9 bases and V 3 bases, and 12 bases lay outside the gene matches. The CDR3 spans 16 residues. The CDR3 here is CASSLSGQGSGGIQYF. The CDR3 DNA reads as TGTGCCAGCAGTTTGTCGGGACAGGGATCGGGGGGCATTCAGTACTTC.

The chain links TRBV29-1 to TRBJ1-2, with 7 bases aligning to TRBD1. Trimming cost V 6 bases and J 4 bases; bases outside gene matches: 20. Germline V lookup: CDR1 SQVTM, CDR2 ANQGSEA. CDR3 size: 17 residues. CDR3 bases: TGCAGCGTGGAACCCAGGTTCGACAGGGAAGTTAGCTATGGCTACACCTTC. This gives the protein CSVEPRFDREVSYGYTF. The entire variable domain, with the rest obtained from reference TRBV29-1 and TRBJ1-2, is as follows: SAVISQKPSRDICQRGTSLTIQCQVDSQVTMMFWYRQQPGQSLTLIATANQGSEATYESGFVIDKFPISRPNLTFSTLTVSNMSPEDSSIYLCSVEPRFDREVSYGYTFGSGTRLTVV.

The chain combines TRBV10-3 with TRBJ2-7; 11 bases fit TRBD2. Germline V lookup: CDR1 ENHRY, CDR2 SYGVKD. The CDR3 is 17 residues long. V trimming: 11 bases; J trimming: 1 base; junction bases outside the gene matches: 16. The CDR3 here is CASGRGLAGGGSYEQYF. CDR3 bases: TGTGCCTCCGGGAGGGGGCTAGCGGGAGGTGGATCCTACGAGCAGTACTTC.

This clone was detected only once. The chain links TRBV2 to TRBJ1-5; a weak D match, TRBD1 (5 bases). CDR1 and CDR2 (germline): SNHLY, FYNNEI. This CDR3 region has 12 residues. With 4 bases removed from V and 11 bases from J, the gap between germline ends came to 12 bases. CDR3 amino acids: CASSAWDGSQHF. The CDR3 region has the DNA TGTGCCAGCAGTGCTTGGGACGGATCCCAGCATTTT.

The rearrangement uses TRBV9 and TRBJ2-1; 10 bases are a match to TRBD2. Germline lookup yields CDR1 SGDLS and CDR2 YYNGEE. The V and J ends lost 0 bases and 8 bases, in that order; junction bases with no gene match: 5. This CDR3 has 15 amino acids. CDR3 coding DNA: TGTGCCAGCAGCGTAGCCCCTAGCGGGAGCTATGAGCAGTTCTTC. Amino acid sequence: CASSVAPSGSYEQFF.

Concerning this clone itself: Other DNA sequences in the same sample also yield this CDR3. The rearrangement uses TRBV28 and TRBJ2-7, with TRBD2 as a possible D gene (6 bases). V was trimmed by 2 bases and J by 4 bases, leaving 6 bases between them. This CDR3 has 12 amino acids. CDR1 is MDHEN, CDR2 SYDVKM, per germline. CDR3 sequence: CASSLGGYEQYF. CDR3 bases: TGTGCCAGCAGTTTAGGAGGGTACGAGCAGTACTTC.

V is TRBV21-1 and J is TRBJ1-1; the table's D call TRBD1 went unverified against the DNA. TRBV21-1 is a pseudogene locus. CDR3 length: 13 residues. The CDR3 DNA reads as TGTGCCAGCAGGAAACAGTTCAACACTGAAGCTTTCTTT. Its translation is CASRKQFNTEAFF.

The rearrangement links TRBV18 to TRBJ1-5; no clear D gene. From germline, CDR1 is KGHSH and CDR2 LQKENI. The CDR3 length is 14 residues. V dropped 3 bases and J dropped 4 bases, with 10 bases sitting between them. For the CDR3, the DNA is TGTGCCAGCTCACCTTCGGACGAGAATCAGCCCCAGCATTTT. As protein: CASSPSDENQPQHF.

This clone was seen a handful of times. In the same sample, other DNA sequences code for this CDR3. The chain joins TRBV29-1 to TRBJ1-1; D call uncertain. Germline V gives CDR1 SQVTM, CDR2 ANQGSEA. This CDR3 has 13 residues. Trimming stripped 3 bases from V and 0 bases from J, with 8 bases between. The CDR3 is CSVERRMNTEAFF. The CDR3 DNA follows: TGCAGCGTTGAGAGAAGGATGAACACTGAAGCTTTCTTT.

This clone has a handful of counts. The chain is built from TRBV29-1 and TRBJ1-2, with TRBD1 identical over 8 bases. J gave up 10 bases and V 7 bases, and 8 bases lay outside the gene matches. This CDR3 spans 11 amino acids. CDR1 and CDR2 (germline): SQVTM, ANQGSEA. The CDR3 reads CSGGDRGVYTF. For the CDR3, the DNA is TGCAGCGGCGGAGACAGGGGAGTCTACACCTTC.